This T cell receptor beta chain emerged from a study of blood T cell repertoires in COVID-19. Background on the study: Sources were T cells, B-cell-depleted T cells, or PBMCs; the material itself was cDNA or gDNA.

The junction had 4 bases not matched to a gene; V was cut back by 3 bases and J by 5 bases. Germline CDR1 is MDHEN and CDR2 is SYDVKM. CDR3 length: 15 amino acids. Source study methods: Scientists estimated how many nucleated cells there were by amplifying reference gene primers. TCRdb keeps only in-frame clones here, not all; method: immunoSEQ multiplex PCR. The V and J calls and clone size are taken from that table; D and trimming were inferred from the DNA. The data contain 220,000 or so clones, around 82% of them singletons. The TCR comes from a woman in her 30s who had recovered from COVID-19. The sequencing sample was made of peripheral blood. The chain employs TRBV28 and TRBJ2-5; 12 bases map to TRBD2. This CDR3 is CASSFITSGRETQYF. The CDR3 DNA is TGTGCCAGCAGTTTTATTACTAGCGGGAGGGAGACCCAGTACTTC.